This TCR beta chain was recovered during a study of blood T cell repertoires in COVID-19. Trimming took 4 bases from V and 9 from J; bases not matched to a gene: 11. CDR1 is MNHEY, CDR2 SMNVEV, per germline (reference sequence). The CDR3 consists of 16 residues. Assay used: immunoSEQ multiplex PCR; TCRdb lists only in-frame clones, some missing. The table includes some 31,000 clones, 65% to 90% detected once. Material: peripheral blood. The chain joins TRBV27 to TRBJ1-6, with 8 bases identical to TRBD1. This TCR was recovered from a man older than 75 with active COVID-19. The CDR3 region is CASSSRQGTRGSPLHF. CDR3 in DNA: TGTGCCAGCAGTTCGCGACAGGGGACAAGGGGTTCACCCCTCCACTTT.